These 2 T cell receptor beta chains came from one sample sequenced in a study of T-cell memory formation after mild COVID-19 (dated by TCRdb to the early 2020s). Libraries came from 5' RACE. Sequencing was carried out with an Illumina NovaSeq 6000. TCRdb reanalyzed the raw reads on its own, using fastp at Q25 for trimming and MiXCR for clone calling, and kept in-frame beta chains. Each entry is one CDR3 protein sequence, shown with its most common DNA and genes. This sample lists roughly 610,000 distinct CDR3 sequences; around a sixth were detected once. The ten largest make up approximately 8.1% of the sample. The sample was PBMCs or a T cell subset sorted from them (not recorded which). These receptors came from an adult woman who had mild COVID-19 (a few samples of this study predate the infection). The sample titles of this study are shuffled in the database, so cell type and time point are left out; the donor was told from shared clones.

There are a few counts of this clonotype. The gene calls are TRBV7-2 and TRBJ2-1; possibly TRBD2 for D (6 bases). Germline CDR1 is SGHTA and CDR2 is FQGNSA. The CDR3 covers 18 residues. V was clipped by 2 bases and J by 7 bases, with 24 bases between them. The CDR3 region is CASSLSGGSGPSRNEQFF. The CDR3, as DNA: TGTGCCAGCAGCTTATCCGGAGGGTCGGGACCATCTAGAAATGAGCAGTTCTTC.

This clonotype was seen a few times. This CDR3 reads CASSPWGTGIFGYTF. DNA of the CDR3: TGTGCCAGCAGTCCTTGGGGGACAGGGATCTTTGGCTACACCTTC. The chain is built from TRBV7-6 and TRBJ1-2, with 9 bases fitting TRBD1. Germline V gene sequence: CDR1 SGHVS, CDR2 FNYEAQ. The CDR3 sequence is 15 residues long. The trim removed 6 bases at V and 7 bases at J, leaving 12 bases unmatched. The full variable domain, completed using reference TRBV7-6 and TRBJ1-2, is GAGVSQSPRYKVTKRGQDVALRCDPISGHVSLYWYRQALGQGPEFLTYFNYEAQQDKSGLPNDRFSAERPEGSISTLTIQRTEQRDSAMYRCASSPWGTGIFGYTFGSGTRLTVV.